The following is a TCR beta chain sequence with its context. Its matching antigen is unknown. Here immunoSEQ multiplex PCR was the method, and the copy in TCRdb shows in-frame clones only, minus some. The sample holds about 130,000 clones, around four fifths seen once. V dropped 5 bases and J dropped 8 bases, with 15 bases sitting between them. Germline V gene lookup returns CDR1 LNHDA and CDR2 SQIVND (reference sequence). The CDR3 has 14 residues. This record comes from a study of cytomegalovirus exposure and HLA in healthy donors. Broader study findings: Investigators reported approximately 150 TCR beta chains as tied to cytomegalovirus.

This TCR was recovered from a man between 25 and 39 years old in good health and CMV-seropositive. Material: PBMCs. The chain recombines TRBV19 with TRBJ1-4, with a weak D call TRBD1 (5 bases). Written as DNA, the CDR3 is TGTGCCAGTAGTTTTACTTGGACAAACGAAAAACTGTTTTTT. Protein sequence: CASSFTWTNEKLFF.